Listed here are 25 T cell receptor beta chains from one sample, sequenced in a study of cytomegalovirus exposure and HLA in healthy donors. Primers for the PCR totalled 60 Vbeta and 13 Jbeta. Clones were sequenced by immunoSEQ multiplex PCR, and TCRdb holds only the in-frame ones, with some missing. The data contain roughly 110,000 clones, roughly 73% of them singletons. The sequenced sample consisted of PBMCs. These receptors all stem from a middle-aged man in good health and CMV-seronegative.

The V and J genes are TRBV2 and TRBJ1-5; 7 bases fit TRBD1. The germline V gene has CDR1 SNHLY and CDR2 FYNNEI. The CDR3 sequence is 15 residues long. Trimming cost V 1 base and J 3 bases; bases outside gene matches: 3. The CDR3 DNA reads TGTGCCAGCAGTGAAGAACAGGGGATCAATCAGCCCCAGCATTTT. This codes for CASSEEQGINQPQHF.

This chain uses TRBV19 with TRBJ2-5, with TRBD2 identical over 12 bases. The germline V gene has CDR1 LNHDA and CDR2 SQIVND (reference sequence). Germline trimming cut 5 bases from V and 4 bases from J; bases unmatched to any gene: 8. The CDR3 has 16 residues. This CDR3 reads CASSFRTSGVRETQYF. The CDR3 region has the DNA TGTGCCAGTAGTTTCCGGACTAGCGGGGTGAGAGAGACCCAGTACTTC.

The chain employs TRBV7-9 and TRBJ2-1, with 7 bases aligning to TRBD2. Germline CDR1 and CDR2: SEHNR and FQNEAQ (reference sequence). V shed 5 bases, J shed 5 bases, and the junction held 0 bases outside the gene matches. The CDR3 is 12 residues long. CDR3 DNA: TGTGCCAGCAGCCGGGGGGACAATGAGCAGTTCTTC. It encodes CASSRGDNEQFF.

As DNA, the CDR3 is TGCGCCAGCAGCCCCCCCAACAGGGGCCCCTACGAGCAGTACTTC. Translated, it gives CASSPPNRGPYEQYF. This chain links TRBV4-1 with TRBJ2-7; 7 positions match TRBD1. Germline trimming cut 4 bases from V and 2 bases from J; bases unmatched to any gene: 8. CDR3 length: 15 amino acids. Germline-derived CDR1 and CDR2 are MGHRA and YSYEKL.

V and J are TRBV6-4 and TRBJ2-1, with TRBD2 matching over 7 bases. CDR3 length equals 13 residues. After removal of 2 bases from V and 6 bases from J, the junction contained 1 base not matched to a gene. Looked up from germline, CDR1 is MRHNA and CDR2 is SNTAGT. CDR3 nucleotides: TGTGCCAGCAGTGACGGGGGGGTCAATGAGCAGTTCTTC. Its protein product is CASSDGGVNEQFF.

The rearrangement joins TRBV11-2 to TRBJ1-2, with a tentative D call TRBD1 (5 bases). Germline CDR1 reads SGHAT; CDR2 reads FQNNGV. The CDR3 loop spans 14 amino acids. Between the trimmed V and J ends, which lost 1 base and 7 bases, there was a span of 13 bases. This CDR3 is CASSLVPGLGGYTF. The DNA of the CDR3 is TGTGCCAGCAGCTTAGTTCCAGGGTTGGGTGGCTACACCTTC.

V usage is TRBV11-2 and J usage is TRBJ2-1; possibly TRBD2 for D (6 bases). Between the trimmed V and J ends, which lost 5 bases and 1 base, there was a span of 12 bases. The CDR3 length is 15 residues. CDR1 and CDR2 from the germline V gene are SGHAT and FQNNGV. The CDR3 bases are TGTGCCAGCAGCGGGGGGACGGGGTCCTACAATGAGCAGTTCTTC. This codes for CASSGGTGSYNEQFF.

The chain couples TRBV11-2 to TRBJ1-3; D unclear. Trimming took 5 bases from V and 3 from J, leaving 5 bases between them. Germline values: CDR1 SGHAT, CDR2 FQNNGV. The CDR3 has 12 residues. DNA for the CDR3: TGTGCCAGCAGCCCGGGTGGAAACACCATATATTTT. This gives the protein CASSPGGNTIYF.

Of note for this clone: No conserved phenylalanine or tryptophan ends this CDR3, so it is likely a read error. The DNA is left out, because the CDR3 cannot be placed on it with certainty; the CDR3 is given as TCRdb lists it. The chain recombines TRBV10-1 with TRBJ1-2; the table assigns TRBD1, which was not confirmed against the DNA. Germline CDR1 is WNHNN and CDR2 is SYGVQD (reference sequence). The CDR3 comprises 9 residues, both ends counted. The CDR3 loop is CASRRAYPV.

DNA of the CDR3: TGTGCCAGCAGTTCCTCCCCCTTAGCGGAGCCTTACAATGAGCAGTTCTTC. It codes for CASSSSPLAEPYNEQFF. This chain links TRBV27 with TRBJ2-1; possibly TRBD2 for D (6 bases). V was shortened by 4 bases and J by 4 bases, with 20 bases between the two germline ends. CDR1 is MNHEY and CDR2 is SMNVEV in the germline V gene (reference sequence). The CDR3 length is 17 residues.

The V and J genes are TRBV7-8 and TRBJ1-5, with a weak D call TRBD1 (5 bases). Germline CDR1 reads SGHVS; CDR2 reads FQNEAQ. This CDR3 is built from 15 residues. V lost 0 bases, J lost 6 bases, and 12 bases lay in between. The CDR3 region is CASSLAGGGTQPQHF. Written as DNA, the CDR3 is TGTGCCAGCAGCTTAGCGGGGGGGGGTACTCAGCCCCAGCATTTT. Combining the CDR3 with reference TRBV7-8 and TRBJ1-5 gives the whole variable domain GAGVSQSPRYKVAKRGQDVALRCDPISGHVSLFWYQQALGQGPEFLTYFQNEAQLDKSGLPSDRFFAERPEGSVSTLKIQRTQQEDSAVYLCASSLAGGGTQPQHFGDGTRLSIL.

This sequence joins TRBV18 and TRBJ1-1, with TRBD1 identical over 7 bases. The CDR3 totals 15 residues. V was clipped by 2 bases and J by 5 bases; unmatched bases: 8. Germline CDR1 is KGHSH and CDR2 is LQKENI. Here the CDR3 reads CASSPTGQGVTEAFF. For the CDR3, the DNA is TGTGCCAGCTCACCAACGGGGCAGGGGGTGACTGAAGCTTTCTTT. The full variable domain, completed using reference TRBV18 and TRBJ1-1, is NAGVMQNPRHLVRRRGQEARLRCSPMKGHSHVYWYRQLPEEGLKFMVYLQKENIIDESGMPKERFSAEFPKEGPSILRIQQVVRGDSAAYFCASSPTGQGVTEAFFGQGTRLTVV.

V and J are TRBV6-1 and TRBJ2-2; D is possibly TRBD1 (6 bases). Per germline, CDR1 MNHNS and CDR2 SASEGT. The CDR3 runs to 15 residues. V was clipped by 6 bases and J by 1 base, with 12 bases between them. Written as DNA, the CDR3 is TGTGCCAGCAGGTCGGGACACAGGAACACCGGGGAGCTGTTTTTT. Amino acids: CASRSGHRNTGELFF.

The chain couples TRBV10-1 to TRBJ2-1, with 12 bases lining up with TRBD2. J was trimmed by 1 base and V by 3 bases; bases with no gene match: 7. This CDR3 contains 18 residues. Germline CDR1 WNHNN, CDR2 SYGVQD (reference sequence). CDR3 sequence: CASSERLAGAESYNEQFF. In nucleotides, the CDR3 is TGCGCCAGCAGTGAAAGACTAGCGGGGGCCGAATCCTACAATGAGCAGTTCTTC.

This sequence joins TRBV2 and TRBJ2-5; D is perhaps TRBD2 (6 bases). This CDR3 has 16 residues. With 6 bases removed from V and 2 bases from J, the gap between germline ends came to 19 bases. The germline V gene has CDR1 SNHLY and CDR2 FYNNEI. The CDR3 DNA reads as TGTGCCAGCAGACCCCGGTCCTTGGCGGGGCAAGAGACCCAGTACTTC. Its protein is CASRPRSLAGQETQYF.

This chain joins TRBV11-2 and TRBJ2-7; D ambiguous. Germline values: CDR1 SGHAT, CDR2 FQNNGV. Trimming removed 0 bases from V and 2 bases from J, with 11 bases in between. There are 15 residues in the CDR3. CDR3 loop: CASSLEQINTYEQYF. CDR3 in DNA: TGTGCCAGCAGCTTAGAGCAGATAAACACCTACGAGCAGTACTTC.

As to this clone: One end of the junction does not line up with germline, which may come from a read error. CDR3 amino acids: CASSSGLGYSEQFF. The CDR3 bases are TGTGCCAGCAGTTCGGGACTAGGGTACAGTGAGCAGTTCTTC. This chain joins TRBV27 and TRBJ2-1, with 8 bases lining up with TRBD2. CDR1 is MNHEY, CDR2 SMNVEV, per germline (reference sequence). This CDR3 region has 14 residues.

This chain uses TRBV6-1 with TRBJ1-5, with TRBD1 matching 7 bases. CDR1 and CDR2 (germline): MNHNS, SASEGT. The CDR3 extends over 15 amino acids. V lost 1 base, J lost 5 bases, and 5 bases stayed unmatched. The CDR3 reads CASSEGATGHQPQHF. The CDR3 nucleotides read TGTGCCAGCAGTGAAGGGGCGACAGGGCATCAGCCCCAGCATTTT.

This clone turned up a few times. CDR3: CASSSTGVPNQPQHF. The CDR3 bases are TGTGCCAGTAGTTCCACAGGGGTACCCAATCAGCCCCAGCATTTT. V usage is TRBV19 and J usage is TRBJ1-5; 7 bases line up with TRBD1. V lost 5 bases to trimming and J lost 3 bases; unmatched junction nucleotides: 7. The length of the CDR3 is 15 residues. Germline CDR1 and CDR2: LNHDA and SQIVND (reference sequence).

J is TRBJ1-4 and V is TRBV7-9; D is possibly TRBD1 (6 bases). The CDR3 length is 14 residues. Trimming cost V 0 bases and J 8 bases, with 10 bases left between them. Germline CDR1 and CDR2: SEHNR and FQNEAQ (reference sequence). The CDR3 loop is CASSLAQGSEKLFF. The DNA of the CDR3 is TGTGCCAGCAGCTTAGCTCAGGGGTCGGAAAAACTGTTTTTT.

The CDR3 here is CASSYDASGTYEQYF. Here the CDR3 DNA reads TGCGCCAGCAGCTACGACGCTAGCGGCACCTACGAGCAGTACTTC. The V gene is TRBV5-1, the J gene TRBJ2-5; 7 bases align to TRBD2. The J call may be in error: the DNA end matches TRBJ2-7 better. Germline CDR1 is SGHRS and CDR2 is YFSETQ. CDR3 length: 15 amino acids.

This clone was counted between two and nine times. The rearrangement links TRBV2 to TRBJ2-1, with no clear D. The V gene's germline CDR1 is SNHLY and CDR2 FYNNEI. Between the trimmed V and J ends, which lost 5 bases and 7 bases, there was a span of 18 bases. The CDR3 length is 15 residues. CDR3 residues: CASSLQRLPPNEQFF. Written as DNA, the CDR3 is TGTGCCAGCAGTTTACAGAGATTGCCCCCAAATGAGCAGTTCTTC.

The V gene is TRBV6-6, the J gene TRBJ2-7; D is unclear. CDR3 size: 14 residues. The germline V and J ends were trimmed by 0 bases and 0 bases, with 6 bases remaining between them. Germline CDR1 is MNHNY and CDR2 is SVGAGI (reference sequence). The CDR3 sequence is CASSYSIGSYEQYF. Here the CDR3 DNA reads TGTGCCAGCAGTTACTCGATCGGCTCCTACGAGCAGTACTTC.

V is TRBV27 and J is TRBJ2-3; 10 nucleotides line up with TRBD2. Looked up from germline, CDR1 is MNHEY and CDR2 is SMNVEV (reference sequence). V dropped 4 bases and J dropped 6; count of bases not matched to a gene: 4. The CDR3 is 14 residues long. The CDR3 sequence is CASSSQRGGDTQYF. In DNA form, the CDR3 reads TGTGCCAGCAGTTCCCAGCGGGGGGGGGATACGCAGTATTTT.

The DNA for the CDR3 is TGTGCCATCAGTGAGCGGACTGAAGCTTTCTTT. Protein: CAISERTEAFF. The chain uses TRBV10-3 and TRBJ1-1; no clear D. The CDR3 covers 11 residues. The V end was cut by 2 bases, the J end by 5 bases, with 3 bases between. Germline V gene sequence: CDR1 ENHRY, CDR2 SYGVKD.